These T cell receptor beta chains were read from a single sample in a study of blood T cells in healthy people across ages. MiXCR was run by TCRdb on the 5' RACE reads, yielding one entry per CDR3 protein. The table shows about 2 million distinct CDR3 sequences, with 49% occurring only once. The sequencing input was blood. These TCRs come from a woman aged 40-49 years in good health. CDR3s include the opening cysteine and the closing phenylalanine or tryptophan. D genes are given only for firm matches. A clone size is listed for some rows: how often the clone was seen (once, few, many), or a class if it is expanded.

clone_size,v_call,d_call,j_call,cdr3_aa,cdr3_nt
few,TRBV12-3/TRBV12-4,NA,TRBJ1-2,CASNPLGQDPYGYTF,TGTGCCAGCAACCCCCTAGGACAAGATCCATATGGCTACACCTTC
NA,TRBV29-1,TRBD1,TRBJ2-3,CSVYEGAPKYTQYF,TGCAGCGTTTATGAGGGGGCCCCGAAGTATACGCAGTATTTT
few,TRBV2,NA,TRBJ2-7,CASSERGRRSPEQYF,TGTGCCAGCAGTGAACGGGGCAGGAGGTCTCCCGAGCAGTACTTC
NA,TRBV20-1,NA,TRBJ1-2,CSATSDRSYGYTF,TGCAGTGCTACCTCCGACAGGTCCTATGGCTACACCTTC
NA,TRBV27,TRBD1,TRBJ1-6,CASNRQGRDSPLHF,TGTGCCAGCAACAGACAGGGGAGGGATTCACCCCTCCACTTT
NA,TRBV7-2,NA,TRBJ2-5,CASSPGLARYQETQYF,TGTGCCAGCAGCCCCGGACTGGCCCGGTACCAAGAGACCCAGTACTTC
few,TRBV12-5,TRBD2,TRBJ2-5,CASAGGGRETQYF,TGTGCTAGTGCCGGCGGGGGGAGGGAGACCCAGTACTTC
NA,TRBV7-9,NA,TRBJ2-5,CASRPRGGGLETQYF,TGTGCCAGCAGGCCGAGGGGGGGCGGATTGGAGACCCAGTACTTC
NA,TRBV5-1,NA,TRBJ2-1,CASGPQGQKYNEQFF,TGCGCCAGCGGACCCCAGGGGCAGAAGTACAATGAGCAGTTCTTC
NA,TRBV7-2,NA,TRBJ2-4,CASSLSPGAKNIQYF,TGTGCCAGCAGCTTAAGCCCAGGAGCCAAAAACATTCAGTACTTC
NA,TRBV11-2,NA,TRBJ1-2,CASSPVDRSDYGYTF,TGTGCCAGCAGCCCCGTGGATCGTTCAGACTATGGCTACACCTTC
NA,TRBV20-1,NA,TRBJ2-7,CSLPSEYNEQYF,TGCAGTCTGCCTAGCGAATACAATGAGCAGTACTTC
once,TRBV6-2/TRBV6-3,TRBD1,TRBJ1-1,CASSYRQGYTEAFF,TGTGCCAGCAGTTACCGACAGGGGTACACTGAAGCTTTCTTT
NA,TRBV6-2/TRBV6-3,TRBD1,TRBJ2-7,CASNGQGTYEQYF,TGTGCCAGCAATGGACAGGGCACCTACGAGCAGTACTTC
few,TRBV10-2,NA,TRBJ2-5,CASSDSSVGTQYF,TGCGCTAGCAGCGACAGCTCCGTCGGGACCCAGTACTTC
once,TRBV6-2/TRBV6-3,NA,TRBJ2-6,CASSLPQGGVPSGANVLTF,TGTGCCAGCAGTTTGCCACAGGGGGGGGTCCCCTCTGGGGCCAACGTCCTGACTTTC
NA,TRBV11-2,TRBD1,TRBJ2-1,CASSYKLNRGDEQFF,TGTGCCAGCAGCTACAAACTAAACAGGGGCGATGAGCAGTTCTTC
NA,TRBV4-3,NA,TRBJ1-6,CASSPDHRESTIISPLHF,TGCGCCAGCAGCCCAGATCACAGGGAATCTACTATAATTTCACCCCTCCACTTT
NA,TRBV20-1,NA,TRBJ2-3,CSARQDLDTQYF,TGCAGTGCTCGACAGGATCTAGATACGCAGTATTTT
few,TRBV7-2,NA,TRBJ1-1,CASSLLSVLRGTEAFF,TGTGCCAGCAGCTTACTTTCAGTGCTGAGGGGCACTGAAGCTTTCTTT
NA,TRBV6-5,NA,TRBJ2-5,CASSSLSSIVYF,TGTGCCAGCAGCTCCCTCTCCTCGATCGTGTACTTC
NA,TRBV10-3,NA,TRBJ2-1,CAIRTSGNEQFF,TGTGCCATCAGGACCTCTGGCAATGAGCAGTTCTTC
NA,TRBV11-1,TRBD1,TRBJ2-1,CASSLGSWGQGNNEQFF,TGTGCCAGCAGCTTAGGTTCTTGGGGACAGGGAAACAATGAGCAGTTCTTC
few,TRBV3-1,NA,TRBJ2-4,CASSQTGIGIQYF,TGTGCCAGCAGCCAAACCGGTATTGGCATTCAGTACTTC